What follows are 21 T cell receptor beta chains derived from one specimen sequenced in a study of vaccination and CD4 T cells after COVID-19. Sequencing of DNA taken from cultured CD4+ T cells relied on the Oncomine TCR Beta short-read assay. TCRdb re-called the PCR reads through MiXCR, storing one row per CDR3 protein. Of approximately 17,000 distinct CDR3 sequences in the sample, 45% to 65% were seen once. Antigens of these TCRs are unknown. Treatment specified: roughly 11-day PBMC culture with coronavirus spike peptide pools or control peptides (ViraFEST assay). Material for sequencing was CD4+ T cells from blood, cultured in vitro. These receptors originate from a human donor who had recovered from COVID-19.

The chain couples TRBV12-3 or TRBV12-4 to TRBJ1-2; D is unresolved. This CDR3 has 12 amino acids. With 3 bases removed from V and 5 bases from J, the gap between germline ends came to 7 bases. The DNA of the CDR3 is TGTGCCAGCAGTTTGAGAAGGTATGGCTACACCTTC. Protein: CASSLRRYGYTF.

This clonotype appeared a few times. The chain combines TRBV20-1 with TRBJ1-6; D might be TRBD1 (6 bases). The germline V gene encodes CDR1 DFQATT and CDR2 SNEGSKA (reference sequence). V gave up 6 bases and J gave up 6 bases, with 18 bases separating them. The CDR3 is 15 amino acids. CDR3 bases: TGCAGTGCCCGCTGGGGGGGGGCTGGTAATTCACCCCTCCACTTT. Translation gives CSARWGGAGNSPLHF.

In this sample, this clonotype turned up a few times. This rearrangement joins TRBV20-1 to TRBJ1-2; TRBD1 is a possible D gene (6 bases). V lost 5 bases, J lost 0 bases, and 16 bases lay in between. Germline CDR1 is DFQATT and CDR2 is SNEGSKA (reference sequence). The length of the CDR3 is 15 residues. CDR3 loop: CSAPKTGNANYGYTF. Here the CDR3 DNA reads TGCAGTGCTCCGAAGACAGGAAACGCTAACTATGGCTACACCTTC.

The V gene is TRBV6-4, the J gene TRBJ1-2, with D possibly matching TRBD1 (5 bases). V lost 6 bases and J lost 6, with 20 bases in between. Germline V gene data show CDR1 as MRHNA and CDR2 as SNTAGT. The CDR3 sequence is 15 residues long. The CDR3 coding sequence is TGTGCCAGCAGCGGCTCAGGCAGGGTATTGAATGGCTACACCTTC. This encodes CASSGSGRVLNGYTF.

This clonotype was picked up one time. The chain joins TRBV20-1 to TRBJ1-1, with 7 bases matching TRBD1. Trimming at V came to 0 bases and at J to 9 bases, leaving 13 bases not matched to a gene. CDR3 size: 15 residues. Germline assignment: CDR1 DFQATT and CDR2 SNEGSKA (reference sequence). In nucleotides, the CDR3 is TGCAGTGCTAGAGATACAGGGACGGACAGGATAAAAGCTTTCTTT. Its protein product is CSARDTGTDRIKAFF.

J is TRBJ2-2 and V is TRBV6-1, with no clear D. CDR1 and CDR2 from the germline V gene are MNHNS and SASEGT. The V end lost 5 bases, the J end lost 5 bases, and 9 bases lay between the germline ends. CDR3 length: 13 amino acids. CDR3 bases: TGTGCCAGCAGTCACATCCCTACCGGGGAGCTGTTTTTT. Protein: CASSHIPTGELFF.

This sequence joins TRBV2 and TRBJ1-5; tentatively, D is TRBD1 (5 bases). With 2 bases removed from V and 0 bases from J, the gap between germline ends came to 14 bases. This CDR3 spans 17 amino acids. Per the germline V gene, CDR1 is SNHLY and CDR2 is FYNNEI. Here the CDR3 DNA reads TGTGCCAGCAGTGAATTAGGACACTTGAATAGCAATCAGCCCCAGCATTTT. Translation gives CASSELGHLNSNQPQHF.

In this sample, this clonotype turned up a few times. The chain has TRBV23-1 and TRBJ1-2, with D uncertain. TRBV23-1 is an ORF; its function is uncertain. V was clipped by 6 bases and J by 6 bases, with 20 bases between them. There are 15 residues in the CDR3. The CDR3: CASRQPPGHSDGYTF. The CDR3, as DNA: TGCGCCAGCAGACAGCCCCCGGGCCATTCAGATGGCTACACCTTC.

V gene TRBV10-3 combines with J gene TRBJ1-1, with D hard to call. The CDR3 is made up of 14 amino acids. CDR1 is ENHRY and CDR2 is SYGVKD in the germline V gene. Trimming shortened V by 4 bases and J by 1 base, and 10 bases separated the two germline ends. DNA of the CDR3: TGTGCCATCAGTGTAGGTGCTGAGAACACTGAAGCTTTCTTT. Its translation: CAISVGAENTEAFF.

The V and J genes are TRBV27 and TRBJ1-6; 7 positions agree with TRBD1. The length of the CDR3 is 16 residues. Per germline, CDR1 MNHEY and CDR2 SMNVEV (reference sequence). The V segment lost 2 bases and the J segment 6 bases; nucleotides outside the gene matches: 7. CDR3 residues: CASSLNRQGSNSPLHF. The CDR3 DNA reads TGTGCCAGCAGTTTAAATCGACAGGGATCTAATTCACCCCTCCACTTT.

The CDR3 nucleotides read TGTGCCACCAGTGAGGGGGGACAGGGGACCGGGGAGCTGTTTTTT. Protein sequence: CATSEGGQGTGELFF. The V gene is TRBV24-1, the J gene TRBJ2-2, with 10 bases matching TRBD1. The CDR3 extends over 15 amino acids. V shed 4 bases and J 5 bases; nucleotides not matched to a gene: 3. The germline V gene encodes CDR1 KGHDR and CDR2 SFDVKD.

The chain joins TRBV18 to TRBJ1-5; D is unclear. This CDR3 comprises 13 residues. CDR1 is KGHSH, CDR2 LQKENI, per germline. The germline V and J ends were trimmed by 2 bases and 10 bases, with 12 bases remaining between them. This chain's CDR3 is CASSPGQPSPQHF. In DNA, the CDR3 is TGTGCCAGCTCACCAGGCCAGCCCAGCCCCCAGCATTTT.

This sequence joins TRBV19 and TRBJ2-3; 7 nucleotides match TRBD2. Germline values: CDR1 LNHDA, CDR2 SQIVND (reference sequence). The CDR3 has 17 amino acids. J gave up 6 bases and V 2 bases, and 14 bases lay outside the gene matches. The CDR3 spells CASSIQRLADPWDTQYF. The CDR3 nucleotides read TGTGCCAGTAGTATACAGAGACTAGCCGATCCTTGGGATACGCAGTATTTT. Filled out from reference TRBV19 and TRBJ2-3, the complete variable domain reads DGGITQSPKYLFRKEGQNVTLSCEQNLNHDAMYWYRQDPGQGLRLIYYSQIVNDFQKGDIAEGYSVSREKKESFPLTVTSAQKNPTAFYLCASSIQRLADPWDTQYFGPGTRLTVL.

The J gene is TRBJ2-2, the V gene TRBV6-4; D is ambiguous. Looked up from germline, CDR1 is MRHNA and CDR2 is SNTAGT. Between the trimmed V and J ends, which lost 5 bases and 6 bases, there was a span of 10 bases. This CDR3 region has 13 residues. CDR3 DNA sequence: TGTGCCAGCAGTCCGGACGTGGCCGGGGAGCTGTTTTTT. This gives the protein CASSPDVAGELFF.

The CDR3 is CSARGLATYEQYF. The CDR3 DNA follows: TGCAGTGCTAGGGGACTAGCTACCTACGAGCAGTACTTC. The chain has TRBV20-1 and TRBJ2-7, with 9 bases fitting TRBD2. With 3 bases clipped from V and 2 bases from J, the junction kept 2 bases outside the gene matches. The CDR3 is 13 amino acids. Looked up from germline, CDR1 is DFQATT and CDR2 is SNEGSKA (reference sequence).

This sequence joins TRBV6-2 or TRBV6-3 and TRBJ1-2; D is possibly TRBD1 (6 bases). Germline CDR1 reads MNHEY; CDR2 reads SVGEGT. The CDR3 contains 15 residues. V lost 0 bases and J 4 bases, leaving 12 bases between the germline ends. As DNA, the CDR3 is TGTGCCAGCAGTTACTCGACGGGGGCGGGCTATGGCTACACCTTC. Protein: CASSYSTGAGYGYTF.

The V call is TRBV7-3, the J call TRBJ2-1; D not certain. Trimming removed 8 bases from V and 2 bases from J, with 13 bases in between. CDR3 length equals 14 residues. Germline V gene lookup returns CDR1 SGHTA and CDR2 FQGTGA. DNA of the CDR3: TGTGCCAGCTCAATCGGTGGGACCTACAATGAGCAGTTCTTC. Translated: CASSIGGTYNEQFF.

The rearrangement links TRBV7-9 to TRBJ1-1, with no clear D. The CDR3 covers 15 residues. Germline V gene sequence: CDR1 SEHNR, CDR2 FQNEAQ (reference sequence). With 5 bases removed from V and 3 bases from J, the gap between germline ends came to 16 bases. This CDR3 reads CASSQYIGEDTEAFF. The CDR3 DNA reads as TGTGCCAGCAGCCAATACATCGGCGAGGACACTGAAGCTTTCTTT.

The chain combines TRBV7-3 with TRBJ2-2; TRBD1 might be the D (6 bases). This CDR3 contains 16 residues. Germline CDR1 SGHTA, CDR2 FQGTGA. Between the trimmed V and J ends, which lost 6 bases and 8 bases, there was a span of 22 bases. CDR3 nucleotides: TGTGCCAGCAGTCCCCGGACAGCCCTCGGGGTGGGGGAGCTGTTTTTT. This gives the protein CASSPRTALGVGELFF.

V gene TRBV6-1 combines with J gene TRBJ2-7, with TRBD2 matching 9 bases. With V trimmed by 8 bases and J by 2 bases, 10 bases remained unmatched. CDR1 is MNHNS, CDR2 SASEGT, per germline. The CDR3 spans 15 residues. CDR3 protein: CASRITGGGAYEQYF. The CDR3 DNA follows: TGTGCCAGCCGAATAACAGGCGGGGGGGCCTACGAGCAGTACTTC.

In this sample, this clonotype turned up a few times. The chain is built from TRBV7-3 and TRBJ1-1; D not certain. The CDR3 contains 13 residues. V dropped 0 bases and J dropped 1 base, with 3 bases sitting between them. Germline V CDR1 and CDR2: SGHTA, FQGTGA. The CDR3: CASSLTGNTEAFF. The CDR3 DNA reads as TGTGCCAGCAGCTTAACAGGGAACACTGAAGCTTTCTTT.